These T cell receptor beta chains were read from a single sample in a study of Ad26.COV2.S vaccination and SARS-CoV-2 variants. Clones were read by immunoSEQ multiplex PCR, and TCRdb kept only the in-frame ones, dropping some. The top ten clones hold less than 3.5% of a sample with 250,000 or so clones, around nine tenths of them seen once. Here the sequenced sample was peripheral blood, taken in a trial of Ad26.COV2.S vaccine versus placebo. The receptors were sampled from a person aged 18-65 years who received the Ad26.COV2.S COVID-19 vaccine or a placebo. CDR3s include the opening cysteine and the closing phenylalanine or tryptophan. A D gene is named only where the DNA matches it firmly. Size is stated for part of the rows, as once, few or many counts, or as a class when the clone is expanded.

v_call	d_call	j_call	clone_size	cdr3_nt	cdr3_aa
TRBV6-5	.	TRBJ2-1	few	TGTGCCAGCACCCAGGGCGCTGAGCAGTTCTTC	CASTQGAEQFF
TRBV5-1	.	TRBJ1-6	few	TGCGCCAGCAGCTTGAAGGGGTTGAATTCACCCCTCCACTTT	CASSLKGLNSPLHF
TRBV30	.	TRBJ2-5	.	TGTGCCTGGAGTCCTGTGGGCCAAGAGACCCAGTACTTC	CAWSPVGQETQYF
TRBV4-1	.	TRBJ1-2	once	TGCGCCAGCAGCCAAGGGGGATCTAACTATGGCTACACCTTC	CASSQGGSNYGYTF
TRBV5-6	.	TRBJ2-7	.	TGTGCCAGCAGCTTCCCAGGGACCTACGAGCAGTACTTC	CASSFPGTYEQYF
TRBV6-1	.	TRBJ1-6	.	TGTGCCAGCAGTGAAGCGCTTCATTCACCCCTCCACTTT	CASSEALHSPLHF
TRBV20-1	.	TRBJ2-1	once	TGCAGTGGCAGGAGGGGCCATGAGCAGTTCTTC	CSGRRGHEQFF
TRBV18	TRBD2	TRBJ2-3	.	TGTGCCAGCTCACCTACGACTAGCGCACGCACAGATACGCAGTATTTT	CASSPTTSARTDTQYF
TRBV3-1/TRBV3-2	TRBD2	TRBJ2-7	.	TGTGCCAGCAGCCAACCCGGGGGGTCCTACGAGCAGTACTTC	CASSQPGGSYEQYF
TRBV18	.	TRBJ1-5	.	TGTGCCAGCTCACCGCATTCGGGACAGCCCCAGCATTTT	CASSPHSGQPQHF